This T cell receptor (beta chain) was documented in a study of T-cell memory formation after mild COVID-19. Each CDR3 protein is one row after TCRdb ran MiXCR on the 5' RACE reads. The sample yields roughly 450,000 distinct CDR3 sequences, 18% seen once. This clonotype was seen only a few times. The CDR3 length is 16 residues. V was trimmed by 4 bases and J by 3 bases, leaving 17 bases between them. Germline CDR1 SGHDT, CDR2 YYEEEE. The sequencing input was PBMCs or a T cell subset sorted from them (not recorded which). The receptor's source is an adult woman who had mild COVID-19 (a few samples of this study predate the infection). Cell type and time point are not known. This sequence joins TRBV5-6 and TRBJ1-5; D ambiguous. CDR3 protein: CASSLGVYRDNQPQHF. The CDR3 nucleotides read TGTGCCAGCAGCCTCGGGGTGTATCGTGACAATCAGCCCCAGCATTTT.